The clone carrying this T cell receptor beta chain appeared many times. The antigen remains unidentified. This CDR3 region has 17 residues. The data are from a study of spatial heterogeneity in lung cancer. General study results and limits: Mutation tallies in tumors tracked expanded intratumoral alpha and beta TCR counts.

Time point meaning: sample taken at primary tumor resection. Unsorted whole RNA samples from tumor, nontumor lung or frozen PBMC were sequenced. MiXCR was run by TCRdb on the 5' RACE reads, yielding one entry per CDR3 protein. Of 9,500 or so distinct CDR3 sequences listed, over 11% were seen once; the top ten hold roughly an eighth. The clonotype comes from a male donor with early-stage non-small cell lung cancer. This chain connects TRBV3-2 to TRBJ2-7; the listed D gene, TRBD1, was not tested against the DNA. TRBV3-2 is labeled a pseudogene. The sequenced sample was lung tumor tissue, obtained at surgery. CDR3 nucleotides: TGTGCCAGCAGCCAAGATTTTTTGATTGGGGGGCTCTACGAGCAGTACTTC. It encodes CASSQDFLIGGLYEQYF.